These 29 T cell receptor beta chains share one sample of origin, sequenced in a study of T cell repertoires in cytomegalovirus infection. One entry per CDR3 protein, called by TCRdb with MiXCR from the reads. This sample yields about 180,000 distinct CDR3 sequences, of which approximately 14% are seen a single time; 25% to 30% belongs to the top ten. The sequenced sample consisted of PBMCs. Receptors were obtained from a human donor in good health (CMV status not recorded). Some clones in this sample may be carry-over from other donors' samples.

J is TRBJ2-3 and V is TRBV28; D not certain. There are 11 residues in the CDR3. Germline CDR1 and CDR2: MDHEN and SYDVKM. Trimming pared 6 bases from V and 10 bases from J, leaving 11 bases between. For the CDR3, the DNA is TGTGCCAGCAGCTCCGACATTCCGCAGTATTTT. It translates to CASSSDIPQYF.

The chain couples TRBV12-3 or TRBV12-4 to TRBJ2-3, with a weak D call TRBD2 (7 bases). Between the trimmed V and J ends, which lost 2 bases and 3 bases, there was a span of 12 bases. CDR3 length equals 15 residues. The CDR3 DNA follows: TGTGCCAGCAGTTTAATCGGGGGGCAAACAGATACGCAGTATTTT. Amino acids: CASSLIGGQTDTQYF.

This clonotype was counted ten times or more. CDR3 residues: CASSLAGHLNTGELFF. CDR3 sequence (DNA): TGTGCCAGCAGTTTAGCGGGACACCTGAACACCGGGGAGCTGTTTTTT. The chain uses TRBV28 and TRBJ2-2; either TRBD1 or TRBD2 may supply D (6 bases each). Trimming removed 2 bases at V and 1 base at J, with 11 bases between. Germline V gives CDR1 MDHEN, CDR2 SYDVKM. There are 16 residues in the CDR3.

The J gene is TRBJ2-1, the V gene TRBV5-1; 7 bases are shared with TRBD2. Trimming at V came to 0 bases and at J to 13 bases, leaving 7 bases not matched to a gene. This CDR3 spans 13 amino acids. CDR1 SGHRS and CDR2 YFSETQ come from the germline V gene. CDR3 bases: TGCGCCAGCAGCTTGGCCGGGAGGCCACACCAGTTCTTC. Its translation is CASSLAGRPHQFF.

There are a few counts of this clonotype. This rearrangement joins TRBV7-2 to TRBJ2-4; 13 nucleotides agree with TRBD2. This CDR3 is built from 16 residues. CDR1 and CDR2 (germline): SGHTA, FQGNSA. The V segment lost 4 bases and the J segment 6 bases; nucleotides outside the gene matches: 6. CDR3 residues: CASSSPRLAGGNIQYF. CDR3 DNA sequence: TGTGCCAGCAGCTCCCCTAGACTAGCGGGAGGAAACATTCAGTACTTC.

This clonotype was counted at least ten times. The gene calls are TRBV11-2 and TRBJ2-5, with 7 nucleotides matching TRBD2. The V gene end was trimmed by 7 bases and the J gene end by 3 bases; junction bases not matched to a gene: 14. This CDR3 spans 16 amino acids. CDR1 is SGHAT and CDR2 is FQNNGV in the germline V gene. The DNA for the CDR3 is TGTGCCAGCACTAGGGGCTCTGGCGGGAGAAAAGAGACCCAGTACTTC. As protein: CASTRGSGGRKETQYF. The complete variable domain, with remaining parts taken from reference TRBV11-2 and TRBJ2-5, reads EAGVAQSPRYKIIEKRQSVAFWCNPISGHATLYWYQQILGQGPKLLIQFQNNGVVDDSQLPKDRFSAERLKGVDSTLKIQPAKLEDSAVYLCASTRGSGGRKETQYFGPGTRLLVL.

Ten or more counts support this clonotype. The chain carries TRBV6-1 and TRBJ1-5; D gene unclear. The CDR3 is 14 residues long. Per germline, CDR1 MNHNS and CDR2 SASEGT. The V and J ends lost 4 bases and 0 bases respectively, with 7 bases between them. The CDR3 nucleotides are TGTGCCAGCAGTGGGCAGCTTAGCAATCAGCCCCAGCATTTT. Protein product: CASSGQLSNQPQHF.

The chain joins TRBV7-2 to TRBJ1-1; weak D call: TRBD1 (5 bases). The CDR3 covers 12 residues. Trimming left V 4 bases short and J 6 bases short, with 9 bases between. The germline V gene has CDR1 SGHTA and CDR2 FQGNSA. CDR3: CASSSTVSEAFF. CDR3 DNA: TGTGCCAGCAGCTCGACAGTTTCTGAAGCTTTCTTT.

This clonotype showed up many times. In DNA, the CDR3 is TGTGCCAGCAAGGGGACGGACCCCTACGAGCAGTACTTC. Its protein is CASKGTDPYEQYF. The rearrangement joins TRBV28 to TRBJ2-7, with D tentatively TRBD1 or TRBD2 (5 bases each). Germline lookup yields CDR1 MDHEN and CDR2 SYDVKM. Trimming pared 7 bases from V and 2 bases from J, leaving 12 bases between. CDR3 length equals 13 residues.

This clonotype has a handful of counts. This rearrangement joins TRBV9 to TRBJ1-2; a possible D gene is TRBD1 (5 bases). CDR1 SGDLS and CDR2 YYNGEE come from the germline V gene. Trimming shortened V by 3 bases and J by 4 bases, and 7 bases separated the two germline ends. This CDR3 is built from 12 residues. The CDR3 coding sequence is TGTGCCAGCAGCGCGGACATCTATGGCTACACCTTC. This gives the protein CASSADIYGYTF.

This clonotype was counted at least ten times. V is TRBV7-8 and J is TRBJ2-1; 13 bases are a match to TRBD2. J was trimmed by 10 bases and V by 1 base; bases with no gene match: 4. Germline assignment: CDR1 SGHVS and CDR2 FQNEAQ. There are 15 residues in the CDR3. The CDR3 sequence is CASSLELAGGLEQFF. The CDR3 nucleotides are TGTGCCAGCAGCTTAGAACTAGCGGGGGGGTTAGAGCAGTTCTTC.

This clonotype was picked up many times. This chain joins TRBV19 and TRBJ1-1; D possibly corresponds to TRBD1 (5 bases). The CDR3 covers 15 residues. Germline V gene sequence: CDR1 LNHDA, CDR2 SQIVND (reference sequence). The V end lost 3 bases, the J end lost 4 bases, and 15 bases lay between the germline ends. The CDR3 protein is CASSISAGMATEAFF. CDR3 DNA: TGTGCCAGTAGTATTTCGGCAGGGATGGCCACTGAAGCTTTCTTT.

The chain joins TRBV29-1 to TRBJ2-1, with 9 nucleotides matching TRBD2. From germline, CDR1 is SQVTM and CDR2 ANQGSEA. The CDR3 sequence is 17 residues long. V shed 3 bases, J shed 4 bases, and the junction held 13 bases outside the gene matches. The CDR3 bases are TGCAGCGTTGAGGACATAGCGGGAGAAAGTCTATACAATGAGCAGTTCTTC. Translation gives CSVEDIAGESLYNEQFF.

This rearrangement joins TRBV11-1 to TRBJ1-6; no clear D. Germline CDR1 SGHAT, CDR2 FQDESV (reference sequence). The CDR3 totals 13 residues. V gave up 5 bases and J gave up 9 bases, with 11 bases separating them. CDR3 protein: CASSPTASSPLHF. The DNA of the CDR3 is TGTGCCAGCAGCCCGACGGCCAGTTCACCCCTCCACTTT.

The sample holds one count of this clonotype. The V call is TRBV7-2, the J call TRBJ2-1; possible D gene TRBD2, 6 bases. Trimming stripped 1 base from V and 0 bases from J, with 16 bases between. Germline CDR1 reads SGHTA; CDR2 reads FQGNSA. The CDR3 sequence is 18 residues long. The CDR3 here is CASSLDPPGGSSYNEQFF. The CDR3 bases are TGTGCCAGCAGCTTAGATCCCCCTGGGGGGAGCTCCTACAATGAGCAGTTCTTC.

The chain uses TRBV19 and TRBJ2-1, with D unresolved. CDR1 LNHDA and CDR2 SQIVND come from the germline V gene (reference sequence). V was clipped by 6 bases and J by 5 bases, with 8 bases between them. This CDR3 is 12 amino acids long. The CDR3 bases are TGTGCCAGTAGGGACGCAGACAATGAGCAGTTCTTC. Its translation is CASRDADNEQFF. Filled out from reference TRBV19 and TRBJ2-1, the complete variable domain reads DGGITQSPKYLFRKEGQNVTLSCEQNLNHDAMYWYRQDPGQGLRLIYYSQIVNDFQKGDIAEGYSVSREKKESFPLTVTSAQKNPTAFYLCASRDADNEQFFGPGTRLTVL.

This clonotype was observed a handful of times. V usage is TRBV7-6 and J usage is TRBJ2-5, with TRBD2 identical over 7 bases. The germline gives CDR1 SGHVS, CDR2 FNYEAQ. This CDR3 region has 14 residues. V lost 5 bases and J lost 5; bases outside the gene matches: 8. The CDR3 nucleotides are TGTGCCAGCAGCGCCCTGGGAGGGGTGGAGACCCAGTACTTC. This gives the protein CASSALGGVETQYF.

In this sample, this clonotype turned up many times. The rearrangement uses TRBV28 and TRBJ2-7; 10 bases are shared with TRBD2. The CDR3 is 15 residues long. The V gene's germline CDR1 is MDHEN and CDR2 SYDVKM. Germline trimming cut 5 bases from V and 2 bases from J; bases unmatched to any gene: 6. CDR3 residues: CASSPSGGFTYEQYV. The CDR3 region has the DNA TGTGCCAGCAGTCCTAGCGGGGGATTCACCTACGAGCAGTACGTC.

This clonotype was detected ten times or more. The chain recombines TRBV7-2 with TRBJ2-5; D gene unclear. This CDR3 region has 11 residues. Trimming cost V 7 bases and J 3 bases, with 6 bases left between them. Germline values: CDR1 SGHTA, CDR2 FQGNSA. The CDR3 reads CASTHKETQYF. CDR3 nucleotide sequence: TGTGCCAGCACACATAAAGAGACCCAGTACTTC.

The chain is built from TRBV27 and TRBJ2-7; D perhaps matches TRBD1 (5 bases). The ends were cut back, 6 bases at V and 1 base at J, with 13 bases in the middle. Germline V gene data show CDR1 as MNHEY and CDR2 as SMNVEV (reference sequence). The CDR3 length is 14 residues. DNA of the CDR3: TGTGCCAGCAGACTTAGGGGAACTTCCTACGAGCAGTACTTC. Its translation: CASRLRGTSYEQYF.

The V gene is TRBV29-1, the J gene TRBJ2-1; D possibly corresponds to TRBD2 (5 bases). Germline loops: CDR1 SQVTM, CDR2 ANQGSEA. V gave up 3 bases and J gave up 6 bases, with 12 bases separating them. The CDR3 is 13 amino acids. The CDR3 region is CSVDSGDPNEQFF. CDR3 bases: TGCAGCGTTGACAGCGGAGACCCCAATGAGCAGTTCTTC.

This clonotype was detected ten times or more. The chain is built from TRBV7-2 and TRBJ2-5; D is perhaps TRBD1 (6 bases). Germline CDR1 and CDR2: SGHTA and FQGNSA. V lost 1 base and J 2 bases, leaving 11 bases between the germline ends. The CDR3 has 15 amino acids. This CDR3 reads CASSLVDRAQETQYF. CDR3 nucleotide sequence: TGTGCCAGCAGCTTAGTGGACAGAGCACAAGAGACCCAGTACTTC.

This clonotype has a count of ten or more. The rearrangement links TRBV2 to TRBJ2-1; D tentatively fits TRBD1 or TRBD2 (5 bases each). There are 15 residues in the CDR3. Germline V gives CDR1 SNHLY, CDR2 FYNNEI. The V end was cut by 1 base, the J end by 2 bases, with 9 bases between. As DNA, the CDR3 is TGTGCCAGCAGTGAAGTGAGGGGCGCCTACAATGAGCAGTTCTTC. It encodes CASSEVRGAYNEQFF.

The sample holds many counts of this clonotype. V is TRBV7-8 and J is TRBJ2-1; no firm D call. The germline V gene encodes CDR1 SGHVS and CDR2 FQNEAQ. The CDR3 consists of 14 residues. Trimming stripped 4 bases from V and 6 bases from J, with 13 bases between. CDR3 amino acids: CASSSPGRLNEQFF. CDR3 DNA sequence: TGTGCCAGCAGCTCACCCGGACGCCTCAATGAGCAGTTCTTC. The full variable domain, its missing parts supplied by reference TRBV7-8 and TRBJ2-1, is GAGVSQSPRYKVAKRGQDVALRCDPISGHVSLFWYQQALGQGPEFLTYFQNEAQLDKSGLPSDRFFAERPEGSVSTLKIQRTQQEDSAVYLCASSSPGRLNEQFFGPGTRLTVL.

There are a few counts of this clonotype. The chain's CDR3 is CASSPGVQPQHF. The CDR3 DNA reads TGTGCCAGCAGTCCAGGGGTTCAGCCCCAGCATTTT. The chain carries TRBV12-3 or TRBV12-4 and TRBJ1-5, with TRBD1 as a possible D gene (6 bases). The V gene lost 5 bases and the J gene lost 6 bases, with 8 bases spanning the gap. The CDR3 is 12 residues long.

The V and J genes are TRBV4-3 and TRBJ2-5; 8 nucleotides align to TRBD2. The V gene end was trimmed by 0 bases and the J gene end by 4 bases; junction bases not matched to a gene: 7. This CDR3 has 16 residues. Germline lookup yields CDR1 LGHNA and CDR2 YSLEER. CDR3 sequence: CASSQDASGRRETQYF. In DNA, the CDR3 is TGCGCCAGCAGCCAAGATGCGAGCGGGAGAAGAGAGACCCAGTACTTC.

The J gene is TRBJ1-4, the V gene TRBV11-3; TRBD1 matches at 7 bases. The V gene's germline CDR1 is SGHNT and CDR2 YENEEA. Trimming removed 6 bases from V and 8 bases from J; junction bases left unmatched: 24. This CDR3 region has 19 residues. As DNA, the CDR3 is TGTGCCAGCAGTTTCGAACCGGGACAGCCTCCGCCGATTCGCGAAAAACTGTTTTTT. Translation gives CASSFEPGQPPPIREKLFF.

This rearrangement joins TRBV4-2 to TRBJ2-6; D not resolved. V lost 0 bases to trimming and J lost 0 bases, with 9 bases between them. The CDR3 extends over 17 amino acids. Germline V gene lookup returns CDR1 LGHNA and CDR2 YNFKEQ. The CDR3 sequence is CASSQDQASSGANVLTF. The CDR3 DNA reads TGTGCCAGCAGCCAAGATCAGGCCTCCTCTGGGGCCAACGTCCTGACTTTC.

Only a few counts were recorded for this clonotype. J is TRBJ2-7 and V is TRBV20-1; D may be TRBD2 (6 bases). The CDR3 is 14 residues long. V was shortened by 5 bases and J by 5 bases, with 19 bases between the two germline ends. CDR1 and CDR2 (germline): DFQATT, SNEGSKA (reference sequence). DNA of the CDR3: TGCAGTGCTTGGGATTCAGGGAGGACCCACGAGCAGTACTTC. Translated, it gives CSAWDSGRTHEQYF.